This is a list of T cell receptor beta chains from one sample in a study of blood T cell repertoires in COVID-19. Data came from immunoSEQ multiplex PCR; TCRdb stores just in-frame clones and leaves some out. The sample yields 250,000 to 300,000 clones, around 90% seen once. Sequenced material: PBMCs or T cells enriched from blood (not recorded which). The receptors stem from a woman aged 25 to 45 who had recovered from COVID-19. Each CDR3 is given with its conserved first and last residue. The order of the fields is clone size, V gene, D gene, J gene, CDR3 DNA, CDR3 protein. A D gene is named only where the DNA matches it firmly. The listing skips clone size in some rows; elsewhere it reads once, few, many or a size class.

NA	TRBV20-1	NA	TRBJ2-1	TGCAGTGCTAGACTTGTCAATGAGCAGTTCTTC	CSARLVNEQFF
NA	TRBV15	NA	TRBJ1-2	TGTGCCACCAGCAGAGATAGGGCAGGGGACGGCTACACCTTC	CATSRDRAGDGYTF
NA	TRBV4-1	NA	TRBJ2-2	TGCGCCAGCAGCCAAGATACAGGGAACACCGGGGAGCTGTTTTTT	CASSQDTGNTGELFF
NA	TRBV11-2	TRBD2	TRBJ2-2	TGTGCCAGCAGCCCGAGTAGCGGGAGGCACACCGGGGAGCTGTTTTTT	CASSPSSGRHTGELFF
NA	TRBV5-1	TRBD2	TRBJ2-1	TGCGCCAGCAGCGAGGCCGGGACTACCTACAATGAGCAGTTCTTC	CASSEAGTTYNEQFF
once	TRBV15	NA	TRBJ1-1	TGTGCCACCAGCAGAGTAGTAATAAACACTGAAGCTTTCTTT	CATSRVVINTEAFF
NA	TRBV28	NA	TRBJ2-1	TGTGCCAGCCGAGGGGCAGGGGCCATCTCCTACAATGAGCAGTTCTTC	CASRGAGAISYNEQFF
NA	TRBV18	TRBD2	TRBJ2-1	TGTGCCAGCTCACCAGAATCTAGCGGGATAAGGATCAATGAGCAGTTCTTC	CASSPESSGIRINEQFF
once	TRBV5-6	TRBD1	TRBJ1-3	TGTGCCAGCAGCCTCGACAGGGGCACTGGAAACACCATATATTTT	CASSLDRGTGNTIYF
NA	TRBV7-9	TRBD2	TRBJ2-3	TGTGCCAGCAGCTTTCCGGGACTAGCGGGAACAGATACGCAGTATTTT	CASSFPGLAGTDTQYF
NA	TRBV10-3	TRBD1	TRBJ1-3	TGTGCCATCAGCGGGAGGACAGGGAAAAGGAACATATATTTT	CAISGRTGKRNIYF
NA	TRBV27	TRBD2	TRBJ2-1	TGTGCCAGCAGTTTACAATGGACTAGCGGGAGGGACAATGAGCAGTTCTTC	CASSLQWTSGRDNEQFF
NA	TRBV6-2/TRBV6-3	TRBD1	TRBJ2-7	TGTGCCAGCAGTTACTCGAGACCGGGACAGGGCATCTACGAGCAGTACTTC	CASSYSRPGQGIYEQYF
NA	TRBV2	TRBD1	TRBJ2-7	TGTGCCAGTTCTTTGACAGGGCCCTACGAGCAGTACTTC	CASSLTGPYEQYF
few	TRBV24-1	TRBD1	TRBJ1-1	TGTGCCACCAAGGCAGGGGGTTCGAACACTGAAGCTTTCTTT	CATKAGGSNTEAFF
NA	TRBV6-6	TRBD1	TRBJ1-6	TGTGCCAGCACCGAGACAGGGCCGGGGTCACCCCTCCACTTT	CASTETGPGSPLHF
NA	TRBV28	TRBD1	TRBJ2-2	TGTGCCAGCAGTACTGCGGGACAGGGGGCGAGGGCCGGGGAGCTGTTTTTT	CASSTAGQGARAGELFF
NA	TRBV4-1	TRBD2	TRBJ2-7	TGCGCCAGCAGCCAAGTGCTAGCGGGAGGGAGGTACGAGCAGTACTTC	CASSQVLAGGRYEQYF
NA	TRBV5-5	NA	TRBJ2-7	TGTGCCAGCAGCACCCGCGGGCCGTCCTACGAGCAGTACTTC	CASSTRGPSYEQYF
NA	TRBV6-2/TRBV6-3	TRBD1	TRBJ2-7	TGTGCCAGCAGCGGGACAGCCTACGAGCAGTACTTC	CASSGTAYEQYF
NA	TRBV6-5	TRBD2	TRBJ2-1	TGTGCCAGCAGTCTAGCGGTCCCCTACAATGAGCAGTTCTTC	CASSLAVPYNEQFF
once	TRBV28	TRBD1	TRBJ1-6	TGTGCCACGGGACAGGCTTATTCACCCCTCCACTTT	CATGQAYSPLHF
NA	TRBV4-3	TRBD2	TRBJ2-1	TGCGCCAGCAGCCAGACTAGCGGTTCTACTGAGCAGTTCTTC	CASSQTSGSTEQFF
NA	TRBV3-1/TRBV3-2	NA	TRBJ2-1	TGTGCCAGCAGCCCCACCCACGGGAGCGGAAATGAGCAGTTCTTC	CASSPTHGSGNEQFF
NA	TRBV5-1	NA	TRBJ2-1	TGCGCCAGCAGCGGGACTTCGGGGTACAATGAGCAGTTCTTC	CASSGTSGYNEQFF
NA	TRBV11-3	TRBD2	TRBJ2-3	TGTGCCAGCAGCTCAGGCATGGGACTAGCGGGCACAGATACGCAGTATTTT	CASSSGMGLAGTDTQYF
NA	TRBV9	NA	TRBJ1-4	TGTGCCAGCAGCTCTCGACCGGGTCGGGAAAAACTGTTTTTT	CASSSRPGREKLFF
NA	TRBV9	TRBD2	TRBJ2-1	TGTGCCAGCAGCCTCTCGGGGACTAGCGGTTACAATGAGCAGTTCTTC	CASSLSGTSGYNEQFF
NA	TRBV18	NA	TRBJ1-4	TGTGCCAGCTCATCGAGTTCCGGGAGAAATGAAAAACTGTTTTTT	CASSSSSGRNEKLFF
NA	TRBV10-1	NA	TRBJ2-7	TGCGCCAGCAGTGATGGGGGGACCCACTACGAGCAGTACTTC	CASSDGGTHYEQYF
NA	TRBV7-9	NA	TRBJ1-4	TGTGCCAGCAGCATAGCCTCGGGGGGTGAAAAACTGTTTTTT	CASSIASGGEKLFF
NA	TRBV3-1/TRBV3-2	TRBD1	TRBJ2-2	TGTGCCAGCAGCCGATTTGAGGGGGCACGTGGCGGGGAGCTGTTTTTT	CASSRFEGARGGELFF
NA	TRBV5-6	TRBD1	TRBJ1-5	TGTGCCAGCAGCGAGACAGGGAGCAATCAGCCCCAGCATTTT	CASSETGSNQPQHF
NA	TRBV5-1	TRBD1	TRBJ1-1	TGCGCCAGCAGCTTGGTTTCGTGGGGACAGCGTATGAACACTGAAGCTTTCTTT	CASSLVSWGQRMNTEAFF
once	TRBV30	NA	TRBJ1-1	TGTGCCTGGAGTGAATGGGGAGAGGTTTTCTTT	CAWSEWGEVFF
NA	TRBV19	TRBD1	TRBJ1-2	TGTGCCAGTAGCCGACAGGGGGACTATGGCTACACCTTC	CASSRQGDYGYTF
once	TRBV18	NA	TRBJ2-3	TGTGCCAGCTCACCTCCCGGCCAGGGCCCTGGAGATACGCAGTATTTT	CASSPPGQGPGDTQYF
NA	TRBV7-6	TRBD1	TRBJ2-7	TGTGCCAGCAGCACCCGACAGGGGTTGAGGCAAAGCGAGCAGTACTTC	CASSTRQGLRQSEQYF
NA	TRBV19	NA	TRBJ2-1	TGTGCCAGTATGTCGGGAGCATTACCCAATGAGCAGTTCTTC	CASMSGALPNEQFF
NA	TRBV5-1	TRBD1	TRBJ2-3	TGCGCCAGCAGCTTGCCGGGACAGACTATCACAGATACGCAGTATTTT	CASSLPGQTITDTQYF
NA	TRBV6-5	TRBD1	TRBJ2-1	TGTGCCAGCAGCGTAGGGACAGGGAGGTACAATGAGCAGTTCTTC	CASSVGTGRYNEQFF
NA	TRBV5-6	TRBD1	TRBJ2-5	TGTGCCAGCAGCTCAACAGGGGGACGAGAGACCCAGTACTTC	CASSSTGGRETQYF
NA	TRBV5-8	TRBD2	TRBJ2-7	TGTGCCAGCAGTCCTAGCGGGAGGCTCAACGAGCAGTACTTC	CASSPSGRLNEQYF
NA	TRBV29-1	TRBD2	TRBJ2-3	TGCAGCGTTGGACTAGCGGGCAGGGATACGCAGTATTTT	CSVGLAGRDTQYF
NA	TRBV5-4	NA	TRBJ2-3	TGTGCCAGCAGCACAGGACAGTTTAGCACAGATACGCAGTATTTT	CASSTGQFSTDTQYF
NA	TRBV11-2	NA	TRBJ1-5	TGTGCCAGCAGCTTGGGCTACAATCAGCCCCAGCATTTT	CASSLGYNQPQHF
NA	TRBV24-1	TRBD2	TRBJ2-2	TGTGCCACCAGTGATAGCGGGGTCCGGGGCACCGGGGAGCTGTTTTTT	CATSDSGVRGTGELFF
NA	TRBV4-1	TRBD2	TRBJ2-7	TGCGCCAGCAGTGACTCGGGGACTAGCGGCTACGAGCAGTACTTC	CASSDSGTSGYEQYF
NA	TRBV27	TRBD2	TRBJ2-7	TGTGCCAGCGGGGGGGGCGAGCAGTACTTC	CASGGGEQYF
NA	TRBV19	TRBD1	TRBJ2-2	TGTGCCAGCACGGGACAGGGTTTCACCGGGGAGCTGTTTTTT	CASTGQGFTGELFF
NA	TRBV29-1	NA	TRBJ2-7	TGCAGCGTTGAATGTGACTACTACGAGCAGTACTTC	CSVECDYYEQYF
NA	TRBV11-2	TRBD2	TRBJ2-1	TGTGCCAGCAGTTCCCTTAGCGGGAGGTCCAATGAGCAGTTCTTC	CASSSLSGRSNEQFF
NA	TRBV28	NA	TRBJ2-7	TGTGCCAGCAGTTTCAGCAGTAAGTCGGGTTGGTCCTACGAGCAGTACTTC	CASSFSSKSGWSYEQYF
NA	TRBV6-2/TRBV6-3	NA	TRBJ1-2	TGTGCCAGCAGTTACTTCTCAGGGATCGGTGGCTACACCTTC	CASSYFSGIGGYTF
NA	TRBV5-8	NA	TRBJ2-7	TGTGCCAGCAGCTTCTTTCAGGGGTACGAGCAGTACTTC	CASSFFQGYEQYF